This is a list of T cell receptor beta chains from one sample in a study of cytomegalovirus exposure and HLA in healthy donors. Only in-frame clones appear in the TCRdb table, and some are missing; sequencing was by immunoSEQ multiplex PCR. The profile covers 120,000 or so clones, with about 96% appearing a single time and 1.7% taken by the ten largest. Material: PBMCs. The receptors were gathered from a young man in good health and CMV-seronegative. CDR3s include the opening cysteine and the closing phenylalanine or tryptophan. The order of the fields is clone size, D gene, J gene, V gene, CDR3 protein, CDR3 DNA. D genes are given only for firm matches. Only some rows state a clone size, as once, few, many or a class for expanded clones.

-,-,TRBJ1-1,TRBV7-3,CASSAYLLPTEAFF,TGTGCCAGCAGCGCGTACTTACTTCCCACTGAAGCTTTCTTT
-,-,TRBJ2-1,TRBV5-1,CASSLQGGANEQFF,TGCGCCAGCAGCTTGCAGGGGGGAGCGAATGAGCAGTTCTTC
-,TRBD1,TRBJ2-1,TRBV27,CATRTGVYNEQFF,TGTGCCACTCGGACAGGGGTCTACAATGAGCAGTTCTTC
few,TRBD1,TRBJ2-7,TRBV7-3,CASSPQGVREQYF,TGTGCCAGCAGCCCCCAGGGGGTACGCGAGCAGTACTTC
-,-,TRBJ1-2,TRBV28,CASSNPAGVINYGYTF,TGTGCCAGCAGTAACCCGGCAGGGGTTATTAACTATGGCTACACCTTC
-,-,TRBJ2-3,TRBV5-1,CASSLEHSTDTQYF,TGCGCCAGCAGCTTGGAGCACAGCACAGATACGCAGTATTTT
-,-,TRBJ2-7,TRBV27,CASSSQGYEQYF,TGTGCCAGCAGTTCGCAGGGTTACGAGCAGTACTTC
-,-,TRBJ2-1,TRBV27,CASSLLEGPKNEQFF,TGTGCCAGCAGTTTATTAGAGGGTCCCAAGAATGAGCAGTTCTTC
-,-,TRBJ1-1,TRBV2,CASRRRPNTEAFF,TGTGCCAGCAGGAGGCGTCCTAACACTGAAGCTTTCTTT
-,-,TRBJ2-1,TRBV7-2,CASTPERGGNYNEQFF,TGTGCCAGCACCCCAGAACGCGGAGGGAACTACAATGAGCAGTTCTTC
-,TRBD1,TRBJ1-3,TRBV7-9,CASSVGQARGQNTIYF,TGTGCCAGCAGCGTGGGACAGGCGAGGGGGCAGAACACCATATATTTT
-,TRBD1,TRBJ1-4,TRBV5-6,CASSPGTGQKLFF,TGTGCCAGCAGCCCTGGGACAGGTCAAAAACTGTTTTTT
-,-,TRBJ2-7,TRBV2,CASKQGGTSEQYF,TGTGCCAGCAAGCAGGGGGGAACCTCCGAGCAGTACTTC
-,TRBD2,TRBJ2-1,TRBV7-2,CASSFVAGNRNEQFF,TGTGCCAGCAGCTTCGTAGCGGGAAATCGCAATGAGCAGTTCTTC
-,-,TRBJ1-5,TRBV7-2,CASSLKGDQPQHF,TGTGCCAGCAGCTTAAAGGGGGATCAGCCCCAGCATTTT
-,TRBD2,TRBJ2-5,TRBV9,CASSVEGLAGGGETQYF,TGTGCCAGCAGCGTAGAGGGACTAGCAGGCGGGGGAGAGACCCAGTACTTC
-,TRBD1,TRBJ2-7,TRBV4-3,CASSQGQGSGYEQYF,TGCGCCAGCAGCCAAGGACAGGGCTCGGGCTACGAGCAGTACTTC
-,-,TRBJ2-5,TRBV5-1,CASSLGQRIQETQYF,TGCGCCAGCAGCTTGGGGCAGAGGATCCAAGAGACCCAGTACTTC
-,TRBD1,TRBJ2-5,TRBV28,CASSHGQGMEETQYF,TGTGCCAGCAGCCACGGACAGGGGATGGAAGAGACCCAGTACTTC
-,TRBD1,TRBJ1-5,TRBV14,CASSKGQGSNQPQHF,TGTGCCAGCAGCAAGGGACAGGGTAGCAATCAGCCCCAGCATTTT
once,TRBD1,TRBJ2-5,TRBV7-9,CASSNEQGVVQETQYF,TGTGCCAGCAGCAATGAACAGGGGGTCGTACAAGAGACCCAGTACTTC
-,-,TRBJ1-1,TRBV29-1,CSVEGQYNTEAFF,TGCAGCGTTGAAGGACAATACAACACTGAAGCTTTCTTT
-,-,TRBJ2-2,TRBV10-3,CAISESTLKEAELFF,TGTGCCATCAGTGAGTCCACCTTAAAAGAGGCGGAGCTGTTTTTT
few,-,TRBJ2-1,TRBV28,CASSRIRGYNEQFF,TGTGCCAGCAGTCGGATCCGGGGATACAATGAGCAGTTCTTC
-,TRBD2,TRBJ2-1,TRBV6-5,CASSSHSGRGNEQFF,TGTGCCAGCAGTTCCCATAGCGGGAGGGGCAATGAGCAGTTCTTC
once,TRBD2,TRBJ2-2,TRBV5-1,CASSGGLAGMNTGELFF,TGCGCCAGCAGCGGGGGACTAGCGGGAATGAACACCGGGGAGCTGTTTTTT
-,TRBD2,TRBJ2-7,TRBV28,CASSYSSGSSYEQYF,TGTGCCAGCAGTTATTCAAGCGGGAGCTCCTACGAGCAGTACTTC
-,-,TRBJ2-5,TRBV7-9,CASRALGETQYF,TGTGCCAGCAGGGCCCTCGGGGAGACCCAGTACTTC
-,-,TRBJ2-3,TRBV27,CATRLNGFSIGGETDTQYF,TGTGCCACCAGATTAAACGGTTTTTCGATCGGTGGTGAGACAGATACGCAGTATTTT
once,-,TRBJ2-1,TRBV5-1,CASSFSNEQFF,TGCGCCAGCAGCTTCAGTAATGAGCAGTTCTTC
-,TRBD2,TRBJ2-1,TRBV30,CAWSALSGRDEQFF,TGTGCCTGGAGTGCCCTAAGCGGGAGGGATGAGCAGTTCTTC
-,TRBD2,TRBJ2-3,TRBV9,CASSVLAADTQYF,TGTGCCAGCAGCGTACTAGCGGCAGATACGCAGTATTTT
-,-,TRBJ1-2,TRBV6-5,CASSYLGIAGDGYTF,TGTGCCAGCAGTTACCTGGGCATCGCGGGGGATGGCTACACCTTC
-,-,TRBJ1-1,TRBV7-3,CASSLFITAGLPMKAFF,TGTGCCAGCAGCTTATTTATTACGGCGGGACTACCGATGAAAGCTTTCTTT
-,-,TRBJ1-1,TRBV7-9,CASSLTTGNTEAFF,TGTGCCAGCAGCCTAACGACAGGTAACACTGAAGCTTTCTTT
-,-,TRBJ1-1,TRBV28,CASSLTREAFF,TGTGCCAGCAGTCTTACTCGTGAAGCTTTCTTT
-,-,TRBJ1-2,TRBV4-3,CASKPDRNGYGYTF,TGCGCCAGCAAACCTGACAGGAACGGTTATGGCTACACCTTC
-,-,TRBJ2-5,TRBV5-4,CASSYDLGLQETQYF,TGTGCCAGCAGCTACGATTTGGGGCTCCAAGAGACCCAGTACTTC
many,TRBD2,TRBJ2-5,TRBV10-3,CAISAGASGTAGRGETQYF,TGTGCCATCAGCGCTGGGGCTAGCGGCACCGCCGGCAGAGGAGAGACCCAGTACTTC
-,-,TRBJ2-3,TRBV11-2,CASHRSGLSTDTQYF,TGTGCCAGCCACCGGAGCGGACTCAGCACAGATACGCAGTATTTT
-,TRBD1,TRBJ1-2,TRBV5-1,CASSLDRGQDYGYTF,TGCGCCAGCAGCTTGGACAGGGGGCAAGACTATGGCTACACCTTC
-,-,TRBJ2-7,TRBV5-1,CASSLWSYSAGMPAGEQYF,TGCGCCAGCAGCTTGTGGTCTTATTCGGCGGGTATGCCTGCTGGGGAGCAGTACTTC
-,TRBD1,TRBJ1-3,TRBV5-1,CASSTRTGDQNTIYF,TGCGCCAGCAGCACCCGGACAGGGGACCAAAACACCATATATTTT
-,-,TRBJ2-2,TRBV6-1,CASSEEFGAANTGELFF,TGTGCCAGCAGTGAAGAATTTGGGGCAGCGAACACCGGGGAGCTGTTTTTT
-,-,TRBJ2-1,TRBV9,CASSVTGAYNEQFF,TGTGCCAGCAGCGTCACCGGGGCCTACAATGAGCAGTTCTTC
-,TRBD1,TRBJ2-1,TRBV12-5,CASGLVTGTEYNEQFF,TGTGCTAGTGGTTTGGTCACCGGGACAGAATACAATGAGCAGTTCTTC
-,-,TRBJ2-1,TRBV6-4,CASSEQGFSYNEQFF,TGTGCCAGCAGTGAACAGGGTTTCTCCTACAATGAGCAGTTCTTC
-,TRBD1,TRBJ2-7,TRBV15,CATSRDRGSYEQYF,TGTGCCACCAGCCGGGACAGGGGATCGTACGAGCAGTACTTC